Listed below are T cell receptor beta chains from one sample, sequenced in a study of glioma-infiltrating T cells. TCRdb ran MiXCR on the multiplex PCR reads and lists one entry per CDR3 protein. Among approximately 93,000 distinct CDR3 sequences, roughly 40% were seen once, and the ten largest hold roughly two fifths. The sample comprised glioma tissue, nonneoplastic brain tissue, or PBMCs (not recorded which). The receptors here all came from a human donor with low-grade glioma or glioblastoma, undergoing nonglioma brain surgery, or in good health (not recorded which). Each CDR3 is given with its conserved first and last residue. D genes are given only for firm matches. Clone size is stated in some rows and not others, as once, few, many or a class when expanded.

DNA | CDR3 | D | J | length | V | size
TGTGCCATCAGAGATAGCGGGGGCTCCTACAATGAGCAGTTCTTC | CAIRDSGGSYNEQFF | TRBD2 | TRBJ2-1 | 15 | TRBV10-3 | many
TGTGCCAGCACCCGGACAGGGCTCGGCGGCTACACCTTC | CASTRTGLGGYTF | TRBD1 | TRBJ1-2 | 13 | TRBV6-2/TRBV6-3 | .
TGTGCCTGGAGGCCATCAGGACAGGGGAACACTGAAGCTTTCTTT | CAWRPSGQGNTEAFF | TRBD1 | TRBJ1-1 | 15 | TRBV30 | .
TGTGCCAGCAGTTCCGGGCCCAACCGGGAGACCCAGTACTTC | CASSSGPNRETQYF | . | TRBJ2-5 | 14 | TRBV12-3/TRBV12-4 | many
TGTGCCAGTAGTCCCGGGACTAGTCGGTCAGATACGCAGTATTTT | CASSPGTSRSDTQYF | TRBD2 | TRBJ2-3 | 15 | TRBV19 | many
TGTGCCAGCTCACCTGAGAATAGCGGGATTGTCACCGGGGAGCTGTTTTTT | CASSPENSGIVTGELFF | TRBD2 | TRBJ2-2 | 17 | TRBV18 | many
TGCAGCGTTGCCGAGGGGGATACGCAGTATTTT | CSVAEGDTQYF | . | TRBJ2-3 | 11 | TRBV29-1 | many
TGTGCCACCAGCAGTGGGTCCGGGGTTAGCGGGAGCCACGAGCAGTACTTC | CATSSGSGVSGSHEQYF | TRBD2 | TRBJ2-7 | 17 | TRBV15 | many
TGTGCCAGCAGCCCCTGGGCCACTGAAGCTTTCTTT | CASSPWATEAFF | . | TRBJ1-1 | 12 | TRBV11-2 | many
TGCAGCGTACTAGGGGGGATTAATCAGCCCCAGCATTTT | CSVLGGINQPQHF | . | TRBJ1-5 | 13 | TRBV29-1 | .
TGTGCCTGGAGCCCGGGACACGGAAACTATGGCTACACCTTC | CAWSPGHGNYGYTF | . | TRBJ1-2 | 14 | TRBV30 | few
TGTGCCAGCATGGGACAGGGGGCCGTTGGCTACACCTTC | CASMGQGAVGYTF | TRBD1 | TRBJ1-2 | 13 | TRBV12-3/TRBV12-4 | many
TGCAGCGTTGAGGTCGCGGAGACCCAGTACTTC | CSVEVAETQYF | . | TRBJ2-5 | 11 | TRBV29-1 | many
TGTGCCAGCAGCTTAGGGACAGGGTTGAGGGGCTACACCTTC | CASSLGTGLRGYTF | TRBD1 | TRBJ1-2 | 14 | TRBV7-2 | many
TGCAGTGCTGAGGGGGGAATCTACGAGCAGTACTTC | CSAEGGIYEQYF | . | TRBJ2-7 | 12 | TRBV20-1 | many
TGTGCCAGCAGCTTAATGGGGCGGGGCACTGAAGCTTTCTTT | CASSLMGRGTEAFF | . | TRBJ1-1 | 14 | TRBV7-3 | many
TGTGCCAGCAGTTGGTCAGGGGATCCTTCCTACGAGCAGTACTTC | CASSWSGDPSYEQYF | . | TRBJ2-7 | 15 | TRBV12-3/TRBV12-4 | many
TGTGCCAGCCGACCCACAGGGGTGAACACTGAAGCTTTCTTT | CASRPTGVNTEAFF | TRBD1 | TRBJ1-1 | 14 | TRBV2 | many
TGCAGCGTGGACTTTGAGGGGGACGGTGAAAAACTGTTTTTT | CSVDFEGDGEKLFF | . | TRBJ1-4 | 14 | TRBV29-1 | .
TGTGCCAGCAGCCCTAGCGGGAGCCTTCCCGGGGCCCAGTACTTC | CASSPSGSLPGAQYF | TRBD2 | TRBJ2-5 | 15 | TRBV7-2 | .
TGCAGTGCTCCGACTTCTCGGGGGCCAGAGACCCAGTACTTC | CSAPTSRGPETQYF | . | TRBJ2-5 | 14 | TRBV20-1 | many
TGTGCCAGCAGTTACCCCACCGTGACCATAAGTCGCCTGAACACTCAAGCTTTCTTT | CASSYPTVTISRLNTQAFF | . | TRBJ1-1 | 19 | TRBV6-5 | .
TGTGCCAGCAGCGTAGACGGGAGTGGCGACGAGCAGTTCTTC | CASSVDGSGDEQFF | . | TRBJ2-1 | 14 | TRBV9 | .